Sequencing of this T cell receptor beta chain was carried out in a study of breast tumors, draining lymph nodes, adjacent tissues. Axillary draining lymph nodes of breast cancer patients supplied the node samples. To note about this clonotype: At one of its ends the junction is not consistent with the germline gene, which may arise from a read error.

The CDR3 has 11 amino acids. TCRdb fed the multiplex PCR reads into MiXCR, producing one record per CDR3 protein. This sample carries about 270,000 distinct CDR3 sequences, roughly 31% of them seen once, and the ten largest clones take roughly 1.2%. This clonotype was sampled from a female donor with breast cancer. Some clones in this sample may be carry-over from other donors' samples. The chain joins TRBV12-3 or TRBV12-4 to TRBJ1-2, with a tentative D call TRBD1 (5 bases). The sequenced sample consisted of axillary lymph node tissue. The CDR3 DNA reads as TGTGCCAGCAGTTCAGGGTACGGCTGCACCTTC. Protein sequence: CASSSGYGCTF.